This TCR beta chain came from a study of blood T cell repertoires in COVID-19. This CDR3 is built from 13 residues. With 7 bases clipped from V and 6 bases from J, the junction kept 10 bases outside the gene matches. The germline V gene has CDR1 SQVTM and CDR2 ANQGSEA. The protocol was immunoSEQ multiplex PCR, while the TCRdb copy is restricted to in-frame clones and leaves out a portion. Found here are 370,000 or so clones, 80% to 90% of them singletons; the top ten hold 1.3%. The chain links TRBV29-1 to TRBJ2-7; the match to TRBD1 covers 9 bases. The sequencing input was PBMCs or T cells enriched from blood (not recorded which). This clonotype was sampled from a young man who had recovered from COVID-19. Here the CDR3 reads CSASRGQGGEQYF. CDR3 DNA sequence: TGCAGCGCCTCGCGGGGACAGGGAGGCGAGCAGTACTTC.